This T cell receptor beta chain was recovered during a study of blood T cell repertoires in COVID-19. Produced via immunoSEQ multiplex PCR; TCRdb's table is partial and in-frame only. This table holds 250,000 to 350,000 clones, approximately 89% found once. V trimming: 2 bases; J trimming: 1 base; junction bases outside the gene matches: 5. Germline CDR1 reads MNHEY; CDR2 reads SVGEGT. This CDR3 region has 15 residues. The source material was peripheral blood. The TCR sequence derives from a woman aged 55-70 years with acute or convalescent COVID-19. This chain connects TRBV6-2 or TRBV6-3 to TRBJ2-7; 7 bases are a match to TRBD2. Written as DNA, the CDR3 is TGTGCCAGCAGTTACGTACGAGCGGGGTCCTACGAGCAGTACTTC. It specifies CASSYVRAGSYEQYF.